The rows below give T cell receptor beta chains drawn from one sample of a study of regulatory T cells in long-lasting Graves disease. MiXCR, applied by TCRdb to the multiplex PCR reads, yields one record per CDR3 protein. The sample holds approximately 470,000 distinct CDR3 sequences; roughly 20% are singletons and the top ten take approximately 7.8%. Sequences were derived from peripheral blood mononuclear cells (PBMCs), sampled when the disease was refractory, from a patient treated with antithyroid drugs. These receptors were collected from a female donor with Graves disease. Each CDR3 is given with its conserved first and last residue. Each record gives: D gene, J gene, V gene, clone size, CDR3 protein, CDR3 DNA. D genes are given only for firm matches. Rows give clone size only sometimes, using once, few, many, or a class for an expanded clone.

.,TRBJ2-5,TRBV13,many,CASSGGQANVGETQYF,TGTGCCAGCAGCGGGGGCCAGGCAAACGTCGGAGAGACCCAGTACTTC
.,TRBJ1-2,TRBV3-1,many,CASSQGGYGYTF,TGTGCCAGCAGCCAGGGAGGATATGGCTACACCTTC
TRBD1,TRBJ1-1,TRBV28,.,CASSQGGWQDTEAFF,TGTGCCAGCAGTCAAGGGGGCTGGCAGGACACTGAAGCTTTCTTT
TRBD1,TRBJ2-5,TRBV12-3/TRBV12-4,many,CASSSQDRGETQYF,TGTGCCAGCAGTTCTCAGGACAGGGGGGAGACCCAGTACTTC
.,TRBJ2-2,TRBV3-2,once,CASSHCTGELFF,TGTGCCAGCAGCCATTGCACCGGGGAGCTGTTTTTT
.,TRBJ2-7,TRBV27,many,CASSFQNRRSSYEQYF,TGTGCCAGCAGTTTTCAGAACAGGAGAAGCTCCTACGAGCAGTACTTC
.,TRBJ2-2,TRBV12-3/TRBV12-4,.,CASSHREFNTGELFF,TGTGCCAGCAGTCACAGAGAGTTTAACACCGGGGAGCTGTTTTTT
.,TRBJ2-2,TRBV7-2,.,CASAPWEDTGELFF,TGTGCCAGCGCCCCTTGGGAGGACACCGGGGAGCTGTTTTTT
.,TRBJ2-5,TRBV28,.,CACSLTGRIWVPETQYF,TGTGCCTGCAGTTTAACGGGTCGGATTTGGGTTCCAGAGACCCAGTACTTC
.,TRBJ2-7,TRBV29-1,many,CSALGGTYEQYF,TGCAGCGCCTTGGGGGGAACCTACGAGCAGTACTTC
.,TRBJ2-3,TRBV27,few,CASSFWQGITDTQYF,TGTGCCAGCAGTTTTTGGCAGGGGATCACAGATACGCAGTATTTT
TRBD1,TRBJ1-2,TRBV5-5,.,CASSTDRGFDYGYTF,TGTGCCAGCAGCACGGACAGGGGATTTGACTATGGCTACACCTTC
.,TRBJ2-3,TRBV29-1,.,CSVLWAFSTDTQYF,TGCAGCGTTTTATGGGCCTTTAGCACAGATACGCAGTATTTT
.,TRBJ1-2,TRBV6-1,many,CATRTGNYGYTF,TGTGCCACCCGGACGGGCAACTATGGCTACACCTTC
.,TRBJ1-5,TRBV20-1,many,CSASIADSRNQPQHF,TGCAGTGCTAGTATCGCGGACAGTCGCAATCAGCCCCAGCATTTT
.,TRBJ2-7,TRBV20-1,.,CSARPGGYEQYF,TGCAGTGCTAGACCTGGAGGATACGAGCAGTACTTC
.,TRBJ1-1,TRBV7-4,few,CASSWTKNTEAFF,TGTGCCAGCAGCTGGACCAAGAACACTGAAGCTTTCTTT
TRBD2,TRBJ2-1,TRBV14,.,CASSQGGIPSGRNEQFF,TGTGCCAGCAGCCAAGGTGGAATACCTAGCGGGAGAAATGAGCAGTTCTTC
.,TRBJ2-7,TRBV6-2/TRBV6-3,few,CASSDVIDEQYF,TGTGCCAGCAGTGACGTGATAGACGAGCAGTACTTC
TRBD2,TRBJ2-2,TRBV2,many,CASSDRHSGSGELFF,TGTGCCAGCAGTGATCGGCATAGCGGGAGCGGGGAGCTGTTTTTT
.,TRBJ2-2,TRBV19,.,CASSMWQGTTGELFF,TGTGCCAGTAGTATGTGGCAGGGGACCACCGGGGAGCTGTTTTTT
.,TRBJ2-5,TRBV9,.,CASSAGWRETQYF,TGTGCCAGCAGCGCCGGCTGGCGAGAGACCCAGTACTTC
TRBD2,TRBJ2-2,TRBV24-1,few,CAARRGAGTGELFF,TGTGCCGCCAGGCGGGGGGCCGGCACCGGGGAGCTGTTTTTT
.,TRBJ2-7,TRBV7-9,.,CASSLKSGTPGDEQYF,TGTGCCAGCAGTCTTAAATCCGGGACTCCCGGCGACGAGCAGTACTTC
.,TRBJ2-1,TRBV28,few,CASSVWQGYNEQFF,TGTGCCAGCAGCGTGTGGCAGGGCTACAATGAGCAGTTCTTC
.,TRBJ2-7,TRBV7-9,few,CASSLRASGEQYF,TGTGCCAGCAGCTTAAGGGCGAGTGGAGAGCAGTACTTC
TRBD2,TRBJ2-2,TRBV6-1,.,CATRDYYTGELFF,TGTGCCACCCGGGACTATTACACCGGGGAGCTGTTTTTT
.,TRBJ2-4,TRBV27,once,CVSMPNRDLKNIQYF,TGTGTCAGCATGCCGAACAGAGACCTCAAAAACATTCAGTACTTC
.,TRBJ2-7,TRBV14,few,CASSQHEQYF,TGTGCCAGCAGCCAACACGAGCAGTACTTC
TRBD2,TRBJ2-7,TRBV4-2,.,CASSQDLAGVYEQYF,TGTGCCAGCAGCCAAGATCTGGCGGGGGTCTACGAGCAGTACTTC
.,TRBJ2-7,TRBV11-2,many,CASSREGGVSYEQYF,TGTGCCAGCAGCCGCGAGGGGGGGGTTTCCTACGAGCAGTACTTC
.,TRBJ2-6,TRBV10-3,few,CAVNGLVRGSGANVLTF,TGTGCCGTCAATGGTTTAGTCCGGGGCTCTGGGGCCAACGTCCTGACTTTC
.,TRBJ2-5,TRBV12-3/TRBV12-4,many,CASRTTGGGGETQYF,TGTGCCAGCAGAACGACCGGAGGGGGGGGAGAGACCCAGTACTTC
.,TRBJ1-1,TRBV9,.,CASSPEWRPEAFF,TGTGCCAGCAGCCCTGAATGGAGGCCTGAAGCTTTCTTT
.,TRBJ2-3,TRBV20-1,few,CSARISLASTDTQYF,TGCAGTGCTAGAATATCCCTAGCGAGCACAGATACGCAGTATTTT
TRBD1,TRBJ1-2,TRBV30,.,CAWDPGQNYGYTF,TGTGCCTGGGATCCGGGACAGAACTATGGCTACACCTTC
.,TRBJ1-6,TRBV6-1,few,CASSRGRGLNSPLHF,TGTGCCAGCAGTAGAGGACGAGGACTTAATTCACCCCTCCACTTT
.,TRBJ2-2,TRBV19,few,CASTEGKGPAPGELFF,TGTGCCAGTACCGAGGGCAAGGGGCCGGCTCCCGGGGAGCTGTTTTTT
.,TRBJ2-7,TRBV9,many,CASSAATGTASDEQYF,TGTGCCAGCAGCGCCGCGACCGGGACTGCGAGCGACGAGCAGTACTTC
TRBD2,TRBJ2-7,TRBV2,.,CASSGAGGGDEQYF,TGTGCCAGCAGTGGAGCGGGGGGTGGGGACGAGCAGTACTTC
TRBD1,TRBJ2-7,TRBV29-1,.,CSVEPLGQAYEQYF,TGCAGCGTTGAACCATTAGGACAGGCCTACGAGCAGTACTTC
.,TRBJ2-5,TRBV7-8,few,CASTLQTDKETQYF,TGTGCCAGCACCCTTCAGACAGACAAAGAGACCCAGTACTTC
.,TRBJ2-2,TRBV10-1,.,CASSEAGNTGELFF,TGCGCCAGCAGTGAGGCCGGGAACACCGGGGAGCTGTTTTTT
.,TRBJ1-1,TRBV20-1,.,CSAISQWGNTEAFF,TGCAGTGCTATATCGCAGTGGGGGAACACTGAAGCTTTCTTT
TRBD1,TRBJ1-1,TRBV6-2/TRBV6-3,.,CASSWGQRMNTEAFF,TGTGCCAGCAGTTGGGGACAGCGGATGAACACTGAAGCTTTCTTT
.,TRBJ1-4,TRBV3-1,many,CASSQDRNRVVEKLFF,TGTGCCAGCAGCCAAGATCGGAACAGGGTGGTCGAAAAACTGTTTTTT
.,TRBJ2-7,TRBV12-3/TRBV12-4,many,CASSRGRGLYEQYF,TGTGCCAGCAGTAGGGGTCGCGGGCTGTACGAGCAGTACTTC
.,TRBJ2-5,TRBV6-1,few,CASRLGGFRETQYF,TGTGCCAGCAGGCTTGGGGGGTTCCGGGAGACCCAGTACTTC
.,TRBJ2-7,TRBV7-9,.,CASSWDIELYF,TGTGCCAGCAGCTGGGATATTGAACTGTACTTC
.,TRBJ1-1,TRBV10-3,.,CAISPPGHTEAFF,TGTGCCATCAGCCCCCCAGGACACACTGAAGCTTTCTTT
.,TRBJ2-1,TRBV5-5,.,CASSWGDFPNEQFF,TGTGCCAGCAGCTGGGGGGACTTTCCCAATGAGCAGTTCTTC
TRBD1,TRBJ1-1,TRBV6-5,.,CASSYPRQGNTEAFF,TGTGCCAGCAGCTACCCTAGACAGGGGAACACTGAAGCTTTCTTT
TRBD1,TRBJ1-5,TRBV2,few,CASSWGQGLDNQPQHF,TGTGCCAGCAGCTGGGGACAGGGGTTAGACAATCAGCCCCAGCATTTT
TRBD2,TRBJ2-2,TRBV7-2,.,CASGPRAGAGELFF,TGTGCCAGCGGTCCTCGGGCGGGGGCCGGGGAGCTGTTTTTT
.,TRBJ2-7,TRBV12-3/TRBV12-4,many,CASSLRAGYEQYF,TGTGCCAGCAGTTTAAGGGCAGGTTACGAGCAGTACTTC
TRBD2,TRBJ2-3,TRBV11-1,.,CASSTGLAGVDSSDTQYF,TGTGCCAGCAGCACAGGACTAGCGGGAGTGGATTCATCAGATACGCAGTATTTT
.,TRBJ2-7,TRBV13,.,CASSRPLSYEQYF,TGTGCCAGCAGCCGCCCACTTAGCTACGAGCAGTACTTC
.,TRBJ1-2,TRBV7-9,.,CASSSPTRGGERGYTF,TGTGCCAGCAGCTCTCCGACACGGGGCGGGGAACGGGGCTACACCTTC